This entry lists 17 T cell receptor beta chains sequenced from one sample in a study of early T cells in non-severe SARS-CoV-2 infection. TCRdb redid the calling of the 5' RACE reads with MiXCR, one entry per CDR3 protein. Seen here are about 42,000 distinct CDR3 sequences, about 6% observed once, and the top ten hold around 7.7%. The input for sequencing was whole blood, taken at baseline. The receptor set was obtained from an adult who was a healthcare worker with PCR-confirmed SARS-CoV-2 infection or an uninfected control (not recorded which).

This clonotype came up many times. The CDR3 spells CSASVRTGVDLKTQYF. CDR3 nucleotides: TGCAGTGCTAGCGTACGGACTGGCGTTGATTTGAAGACCCAGTACTTC. The chain has TRBV20-1 and TRBJ2-5; D perhaps matches TRBD2 (5 bases). CDR1 and CDR2 from the germline V gene are DFQATT and SNEGSKA (reference sequence). The CDR3 runs 16 residues. The germline V and J ends were trimmed by 3 bases and 6 bases, with 23 bases remaining between them.

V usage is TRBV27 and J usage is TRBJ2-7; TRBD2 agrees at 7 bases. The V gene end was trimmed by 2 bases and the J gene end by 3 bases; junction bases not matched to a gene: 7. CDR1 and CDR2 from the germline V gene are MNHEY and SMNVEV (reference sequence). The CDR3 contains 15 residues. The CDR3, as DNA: TGTGCCAGCAGTTTAGCGGGGGACCTATACTACGAGCAGTACTTC. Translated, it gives CASSLAGDLYYEQYF.

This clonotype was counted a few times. The CDR3 loop reads CAWSTGAGKETQYF. DNA for the CDR3: TGTGCCTGGAGTACGGGCGCAGGGAAAGAGACCCAGTACTTC. This sequence joins TRBV30 and TRBJ2-5; TRBD1 might be the D (5 bases). Germline V CDR1 and CDR2: GTSNPN, SVGIG (reference sequence). The V gene lost 2 bases and the J gene lost 3 bases, with 13 bases spanning the gap. This CDR3 spans 14 amino acids.

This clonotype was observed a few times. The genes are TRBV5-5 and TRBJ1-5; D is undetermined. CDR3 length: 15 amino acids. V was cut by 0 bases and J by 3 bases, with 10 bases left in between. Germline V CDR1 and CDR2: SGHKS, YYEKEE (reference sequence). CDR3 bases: TGTGCCAGCAGCTTGGCCGCAGGCCACAATCAGCCCCAGCATTTT. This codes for CASSLAAGHNQPQHF. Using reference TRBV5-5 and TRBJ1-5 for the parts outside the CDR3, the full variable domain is DAGVTQSPTHLIKTRGQQVTLRCSPISGHKSVSWYQQVLGQGPQFIFQYYEKEERGRGNFPDRFSARQFPNYSSELNVNALLLGDSALYLCASSLAAGHNQPQHFGDGTRLSIL.

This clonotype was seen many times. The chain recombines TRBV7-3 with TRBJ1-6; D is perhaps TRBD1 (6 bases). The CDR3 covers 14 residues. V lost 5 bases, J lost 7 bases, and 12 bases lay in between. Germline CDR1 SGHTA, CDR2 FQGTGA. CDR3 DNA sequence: TGTGCCAGCAGCCAAAGTCAGGGGAATTCACCCCTCCACTTT. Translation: CASSQSQGNSPLHF.

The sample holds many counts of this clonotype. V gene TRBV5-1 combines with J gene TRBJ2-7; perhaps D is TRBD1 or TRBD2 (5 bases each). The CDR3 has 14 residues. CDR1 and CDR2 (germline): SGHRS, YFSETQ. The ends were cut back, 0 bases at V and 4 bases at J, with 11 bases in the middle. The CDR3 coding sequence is TGCGCCAGCAGCTTGGGCCCGGGGACGTACGAGCAGTACTTC. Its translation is CASSLGPGTYEQYF.

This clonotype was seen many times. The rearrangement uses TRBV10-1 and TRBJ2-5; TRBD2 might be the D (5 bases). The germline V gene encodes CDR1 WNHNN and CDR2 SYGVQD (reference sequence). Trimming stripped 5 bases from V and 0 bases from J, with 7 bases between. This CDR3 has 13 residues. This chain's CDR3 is CASSREYQETQYF. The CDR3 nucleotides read TGCGCCAGCAGTAGGGAGTACCAAGAGACCCAGTACTTC.

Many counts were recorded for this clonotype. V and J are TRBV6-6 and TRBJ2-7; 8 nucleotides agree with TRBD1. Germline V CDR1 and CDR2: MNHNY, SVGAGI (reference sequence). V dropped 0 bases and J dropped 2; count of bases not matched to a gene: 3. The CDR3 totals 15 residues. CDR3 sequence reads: CASSYSTGVAYEQYF. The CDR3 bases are TGTGCCAGCAGTTACTCGACAGGGGTAGCCTACGAGCAGTACTTC.

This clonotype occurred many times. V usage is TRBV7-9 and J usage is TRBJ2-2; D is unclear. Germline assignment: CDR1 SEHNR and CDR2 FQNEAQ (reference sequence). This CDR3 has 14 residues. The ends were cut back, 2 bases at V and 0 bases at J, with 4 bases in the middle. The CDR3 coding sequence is TGTGCCAGCAGCTTACTCGCGAACACCGGGGAGCTGTTTTTT. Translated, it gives CASSLLANTGELFF.

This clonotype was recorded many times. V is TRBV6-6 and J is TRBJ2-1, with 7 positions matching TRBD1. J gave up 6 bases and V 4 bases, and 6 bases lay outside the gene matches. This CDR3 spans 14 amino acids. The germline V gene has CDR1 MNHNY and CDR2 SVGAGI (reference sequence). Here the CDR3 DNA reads TGTGCCAGCAGTTCCAGGGGGAACGGCAATGAGCAGTTCTTC. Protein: CASSSRGNGNEQFF.

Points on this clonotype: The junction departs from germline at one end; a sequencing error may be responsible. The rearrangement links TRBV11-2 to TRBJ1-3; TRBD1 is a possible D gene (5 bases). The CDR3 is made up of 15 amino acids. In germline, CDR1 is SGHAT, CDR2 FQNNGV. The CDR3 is CASSLGRSSENTIYF. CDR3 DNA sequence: TGTGCCAGCAGCTTGGGACGGAGCTCTGAAAACACCATATATTTT.

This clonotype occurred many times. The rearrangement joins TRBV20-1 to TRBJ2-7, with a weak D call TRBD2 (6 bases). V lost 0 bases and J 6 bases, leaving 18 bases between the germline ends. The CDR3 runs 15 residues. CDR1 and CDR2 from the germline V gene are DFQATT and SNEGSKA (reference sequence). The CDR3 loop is CSARDPRPPGGEQYF. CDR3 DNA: TGCAGTGCTAGAGATCCTCGTCCCCCCGGGGGCGAGCAGTACTTC.

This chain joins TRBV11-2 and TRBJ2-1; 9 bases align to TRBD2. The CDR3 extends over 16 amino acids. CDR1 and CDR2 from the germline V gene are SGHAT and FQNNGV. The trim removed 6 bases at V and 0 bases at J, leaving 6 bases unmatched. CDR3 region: CASRKTSGSSYNEQFF. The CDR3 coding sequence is TGTGCCAGCAGGAAGACTAGCGGCAGCTCCTACAATGAGCAGTTCTTC.

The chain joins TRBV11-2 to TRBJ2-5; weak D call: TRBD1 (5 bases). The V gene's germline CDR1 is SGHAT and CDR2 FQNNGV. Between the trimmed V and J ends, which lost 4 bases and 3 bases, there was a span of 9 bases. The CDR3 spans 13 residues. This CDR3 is CASSWSREETQYF. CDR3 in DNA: TGTGCCAGCAGCTGGTCCAGGGAAGAGACCCAGTACTTC.

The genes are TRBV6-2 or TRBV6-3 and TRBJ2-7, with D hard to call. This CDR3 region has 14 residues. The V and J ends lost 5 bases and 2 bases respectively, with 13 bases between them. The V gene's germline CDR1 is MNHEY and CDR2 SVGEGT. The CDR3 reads CASSIERIAYEQYF. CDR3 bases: TGTGCCAGCAGTATCGAAAGGATCGCCTACGAGCAGTACTTC.

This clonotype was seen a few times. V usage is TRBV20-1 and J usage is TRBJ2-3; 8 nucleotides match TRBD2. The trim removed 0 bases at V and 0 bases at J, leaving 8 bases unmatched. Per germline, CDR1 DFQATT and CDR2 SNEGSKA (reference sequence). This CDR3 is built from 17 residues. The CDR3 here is CSARDTSGVTSTDTQYF. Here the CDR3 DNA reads TGCAGTGCTAGAGATACTAGCGGAGTAACTAGCACAGATACGCAGTATTTT.

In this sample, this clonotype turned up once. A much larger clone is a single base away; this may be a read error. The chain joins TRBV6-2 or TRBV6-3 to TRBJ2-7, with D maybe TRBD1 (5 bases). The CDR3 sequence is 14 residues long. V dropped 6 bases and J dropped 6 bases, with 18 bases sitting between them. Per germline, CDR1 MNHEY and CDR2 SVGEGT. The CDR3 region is CASSEITGLAEQYF. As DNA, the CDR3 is TGTGCCAGCAGCGAAATAACAGGCTTGGCCGAGCAGTACTTC.